These 21 T cell receptor beta chains were sequenced from one sample in a study of blood T cell repertoires in COVID-19. Assay used: immunoSEQ multiplex PCR; TCRdb lists only in-frame clones, some missing. The sample has about 180,000 clones; 85% to 90% are singletons. The specimen was PBMCs or T cells enriched from blood (not recorded which). The source of these receptors is a woman between 40 and 55 years old with acute COVID-19.

The chain joins TRBV12-3 or TRBV12-4 to TRBJ1-2; TRBD1 agrees at 7 bases. This CDR3 region has 13 residues. The V segment lost 5 bases and the J segment 7 bases; nucleotides outside the gene matches: 7. CDR3 sequence (DNA): TGTGCCAGCAGTCATGGACAGGTCTCTGGCTACACCTTC. Protein product: CASSHGQVSGYTF.

The rearrangement links TRBV5-8 to TRBJ2-7; tentatively, D is TRBD2 (5 bases). The CDR3 is 15 residues long. Germline assignment: CDR1 SGHTS and CDR2 YDEGEE. With 3 bases removed from V and 3 bases from J, the gap between germline ends came to 16 bases. The CDR3 bases are TGTGCCAGCAGCTCGCCGGGTGACTACCGCTACGAGCAGTACTTC. This codes for CASSSPGDYRYEQYF.

The chain couples TRBV7-2 to TRBJ2-6, with TRBD2 matching 8 bases. Germline V gives CDR1 SGHTA, CDR2 FQGNSA. V shed 10 bases, J shed 2 bases, and the junction held 10 bases outside the gene matches. There are 16 residues in the CDR3. The DNA for the CDR3 is TGTGCCACCCGGACTAGCTCGACCCCTGGGGCCAACGTCCTGACTTTC. Translating it yields CATRTSSTPGANVLTF.

The gene calls are TRBV29-1 and TRBJ2-7; TRBD1 might be the D (6 bases). The CDR3 is 14 residues long. Trimming removed 4 bases from V and 0 bases from J, with 13 bases in between. Germline CDR1 and CDR2: SQVTM and ANQGSEA. Here the CDR3 DNA reads TGCAGCGTTGGGGGTCGGACAGCCTCCTACGAGCAGTACTTC. Its translation is CSVGGRTASYEQYF.

This sequence joins TRBV16 and TRBJ1-2; weak D call: TRBD1 (5 bases). V shed 1 base and J shed 7 bases, with 22 bases lying between them. CDR3 length equals 17 residues. The germline V gene has CDR1 KGHSY and CDR2 FQNENV. The CDR3 DNA is TGTGCCAGCAGCCAATGGGGAGGGGCCGCCGTAATGTCTGGCTACACCTTC. Amino acid sequence: CASSQWGGAAVMSGYTF.

In its sample, this clone was seen once. The rearrangement uses TRBV5-1 and TRBJ2-1; TRBD2 matches at 10 bases. CDR1 SGHRS and CDR2 YFSETQ come from the germline V gene. The CDR3 runs 16 residues. Trimming cost V 5 bases and J 1 base; bases outside gene matches: 6. This CDR3 reads CASSRLAGASYNEQFF. The CDR3 nucleotides read TGCGCCAGCAGTCGGCTAGCGGGGGCGTCCTACAATGAGCAGTTCTTC.

The V and J genes are TRBV3-1 (or the pseudogene TRBV3-2) and TRBJ2-7; D not certain. The CDR3 covers 13 residues. Trimming removed 1 base from V and 4 bases from J, with 8 bases in between. Germline values: CDR1 LGHDT, CDR2 YNNKEL (reference sequence). Here the CDR3 reads CASSQAFSYEQYF. The CDR3 coding sequence is TGTGCCAGCAGCCAAGCCTTTTCGTACGAGCAGTACTTC.

The gene calls are TRBV6-1 and TRBJ2-1; 9 nucleotides agree with TRBD2. CDR1 is MNHNS and CDR2 is SASEGT in the germline V gene. V dropped 1 base and J dropped 3; count of bases not matched to a gene: 1. CDR3 length: 15 amino acids. CDR3 region: CASSEELAGYNEQFF. CDR3 coding DNA: TGTGCCAGCAGTGAAGAACTAGCGGGCTACAATGAGCAGTTCTTC.

The chain joins TRBV7-2 to TRBJ2-2, with TRBD2 identical over 8 bases. The CDR3 runs 15 residues. CDR1 is SGHTA and CDR2 is FQGNSA in the germline V gene. J was trimmed by 4 bases and V by 1 base; bases with no gene match: 2. The DNA of the CDR3 is TGTGCCAGCAGCTTAGACGGGGGGGGCACCGGGGAGCTGTTTTTT. Translating gives CASSLDGGGTGELFF.

The gene calls are TRBV5-5 and TRBJ2-7; 9 bases match TRBD1. The CDR3 length is 14 residues. Germline V gives CDR1 SGHKS, CDR2 YYEKEE (reference sequence). The J segment lost 5 bases and the V segment lost 4 bases, leaving 7 bases of the junction unmatched. The CDR3 nucleotides read TGTGCCAGCAGCCCCGGGACAGGGTCTGACGAGCAGTACTTC. It translates to CASSPGTGSDEQYF.

The chain couples TRBV30 to TRBJ1-2, with a tentative D call TRBD1 (6 bases). The CDR3 covers 12 residues. Germline assignment: CDR1 GTSNPN and CDR2 SVGIG (reference sequence). Trimming took off 8 bases at V and 8 bases at J, with 18 bases between the two ends. The CDR3 bases are TGTGCCCACGAGACAGGTCAATGGGGCTACACCTTC. Its translation: CAHETGQWGYTF.

The V call is TRBV12-5, the J call TRBJ2-7, with 7 bases fitting TRBD1. Looked up from germline, CDR1 is LGHNT and CDR2 is FRNRAP. The CDR3 loop spans 14 amino acids. The J segment lost 7 bases and the V segment lost 6 bases, leaving 12 bases of the junction unmatched. The CDR3 DNA is TGTGCTAGTGGCCAATCGGGACAGAAGGGGGAGCAGTACTTC. It yields the protein CASGQSGQKGEQYF.

The chain recombines TRBV21-1 with TRBJ2-1; no check of the table's D call, TRBD2, against the DNA was made. TRBV21-1 is recorded as a pseudogene. The CDR3 totals 16 residues. For the CDR3, the DNA is TGTGCCAGCAGCTCCAGACTAGCGTCCTCCTACAATGAGCAGTTCTTC. Protein product: CASSSRLASSYNEQFF.

This clone came up a few times. This chain joins TRBV19 and TRBJ2-3, with no clear D. The germline gives CDR1 LNHDA, CDR2 SQIVND (reference sequence). CDR3 size: 14 residues. V was trimmed by 6 bases and J by 1 base, leaving 11 bases between them. In DNA form, the CDR3 reads TGTGCCAGTAGAGCCTCTGCCGGCACAGATACGCAGTATTTT. It yields the protein CASRASAGTDTQYF.

The CDR3: CASSLAGTSTDTQYF. The CDR3 bases are TGTGCCAGCAGCTTAGCAGGGACTAGCACAGATACGCAGTATTTT. The chain carries TRBV7-6 and TRBJ2-3, with D maybe TRBD2 (6 bases). Per the germline V gene, CDR1 is SGHVS and CDR2 is FNYEAQ. The V end lost 0 bases, the J end lost 0 bases, and 7 bases lay between the germline ends. This CDR3 comprises 15 residues.

The rearrangement joins TRBV14 to TRBJ2-7; D not certain. CDR1 is SGHDN and CDR2 is FVKESK in the germline V gene. The V and J ends lost 0 bases and 0 bases respectively, with 15 bases between them. There are 17 residues in the CDR3. Written as DNA, the CDR3 is TGTGCCAGCAGCCAAGAGGAAGGAGTGGTGGGCTCCTACGAGCAGTACTTC. Translated, it gives CASSQEEGVVGSYEQYF.

This rearrangement joins TRBV5-1 to TRBJ1-1; D remains ambiguous. V dropped 0 bases and J dropped 1 base, with 7 bases sitting between them. This CDR3 is 14 amino acids long. The V gene's germline CDR1 is SGHRS and CDR2 YFSETQ. CDR3 DNA sequence: TGCGCCAGCAGCTTGGAACCAGGGAACACTGAAGCTTTCTTT. Protein sequence: CASSLEPGNTEAFF.

The chain recombines TRBV7-8 with TRBJ1-3; D not certain. CDR3 length: 13 residues. CDR1 and CDR2 (germline): SGHVS, FQNEAQ. Trimming removed 3 bases from V and 0 bases from J, with 3 bases in between. The DNA of the CDR3 is TGTGCCAGCAGCTTTATCTCTGGAAACACCATATATTTT. Its translation: CASSFISGNTIYF.

V is TRBV4-3 and J is TRBJ2-2; D remains ambiguous. Germline CDR1 LGHNA, CDR2 YSLEER. V was shortened by 0 bases and J by 8 bases, with 7 bases between the two germline ends. This CDR3 is built from 13 residues. The DNA of the CDR3 is TGCGCCAGCAGCCAAGATTTGCGGGGGGAGCTGTTTTTT. As protein: CASSQDLRGELFF.

The V call is TRBV2, the J call TRBJ1-1, with TRBD1 matching over 8 bases. This CDR3 comprises 17 residues. In germline, CDR1 is SNHLY, CDR2 FYNNEI. The junction had 10 bases not matched to a gene; V was cut back by 4 bases and J by 0 bases. CDR3 DNA sequence: TGTGCCAGCAGTGGAACAGGGGGTCCATCTGTGAACACTGAAGCTTTCTTT. This translates into CASSGTGGPSVNTEAFF.

The rearrangement joins TRBV15 to TRBJ2-5, with TRBD2 matching over 10 bases. V lost 0 bases to trimming and J lost 4 bases; unmatched junction nucleotides: 5. Germline assignment: CDR1 LNHNV and CDR2 YYDKDF (reference sequence). The CDR3 runs to 16 residues. The chain's CDR3 is CATSRDPSGGIETQYF. For the CDR3, the DNA is TGTGCCACCAGCAGAGATCCTAGCGGGGGAATAGAGACCCAGTACTTC. The full variable domain, in which reference TRBV15 and TRBJ2-5 provide the parts outside the CDR3, is DAMVIQNPRYQVTQFGKPVTLSCSQTLNHNVMYWYQQKSSQAPKLLFHYYDKDFNNEADTPDNFQSRRPNTSFCFLDIRSPGLGDTAMYLCATSRDPSGGIETQYFGPGTRLLVL.